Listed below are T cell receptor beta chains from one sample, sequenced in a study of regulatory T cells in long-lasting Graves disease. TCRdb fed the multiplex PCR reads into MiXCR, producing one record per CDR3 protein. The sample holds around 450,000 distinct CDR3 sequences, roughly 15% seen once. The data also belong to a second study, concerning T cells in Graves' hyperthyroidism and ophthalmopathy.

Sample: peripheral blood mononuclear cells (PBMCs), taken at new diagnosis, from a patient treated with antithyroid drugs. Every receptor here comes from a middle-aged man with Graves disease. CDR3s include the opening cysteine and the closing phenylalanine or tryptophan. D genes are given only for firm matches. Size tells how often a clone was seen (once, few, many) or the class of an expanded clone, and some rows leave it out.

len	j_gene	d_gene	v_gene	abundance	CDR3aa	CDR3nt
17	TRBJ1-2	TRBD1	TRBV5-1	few	CASSLARPEGTAYGYTF	TGCGCCAGCAGCTTAGCTCGCCCGGAAGGGACAGCCTATGGCTACACCTTC
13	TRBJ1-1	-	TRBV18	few	CASSSGIGTEAFF	TGTGCCAGCTCATCCGGGATCGGGACTGAAGCTTTCTTT
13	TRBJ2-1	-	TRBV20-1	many	CRADRNSYNEQFF	TGCAGGGCAGACAGGAACTCCTACAATGAGCAGTTCTTC
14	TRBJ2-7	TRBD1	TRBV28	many	CASRGGGTGVEQYF	TGTGCCAGCAGGGGTGGGGGGACAGGGGTCGAGCAGTACTTC
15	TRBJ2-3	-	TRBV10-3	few	CAISVPQGGPDTQYF	TGTGCCATCAGTGTTCCACAGGGAGGGCCAGATACGCAGTATTTT
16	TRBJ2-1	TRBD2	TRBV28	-	CASSAGLAGVADEQFF	TGTGCCAGCAGTGCGGGACTAGCGGGAGTAGCGGATGAGCAGTTCTTC
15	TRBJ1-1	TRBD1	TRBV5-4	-	CASSADRGRLTEAFF	TGTGCCAGCAGCGCGGACAGGGGGCGCCTGACTGAAGCTTTCTTT
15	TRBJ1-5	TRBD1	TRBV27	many	CASSLLTGGNQPQHF	TGTGCCAGCAGCCTCCTGACAGGGGGCAATCAGCCCCAGCATTTT
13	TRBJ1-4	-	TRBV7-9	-	CASSRMRNEKLFF	TGTGCCAGCAGCCGGATGAGGAATGAAAAACTGTTTTTT
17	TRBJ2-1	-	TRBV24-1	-	CATSDPKRAVRGNEQFF	TGTGCCACCAGTGATCCAAAGCGGGCCGTGAGAGGCAATGAGCAGTTCTTC
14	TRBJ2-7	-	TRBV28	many	CASSLPQLAYEQYF	TGTGCCAGCAGTTTGCCCCAGCTCGCCTACGAGCAGTACTTC
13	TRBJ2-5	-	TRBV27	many	CASSASRGETQYF	TGTGCCAGCAGTGCATCTAGGGGGGAGACCCAGTACTTC
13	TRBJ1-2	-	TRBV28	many	CASSPGRGYGYTF	TGTGCCAGCAGTCCCGGCCGAGGCTATGGCTACACCTTC
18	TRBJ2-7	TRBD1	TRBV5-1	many	CASSLETGGITTSYEQYF	TGCGCCAGCAGCTTGGAGACAGGGGGAATCACCACCTCCTACGAGCAGTACTTC
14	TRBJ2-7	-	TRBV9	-	CASSGLDLAYEQYF	TGTGCCAGCAGCGGACTCGACTTGGCCTACGAGCAGTACTTC
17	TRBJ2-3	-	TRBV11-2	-	CASSLDLGGVSTDTQYF	TGTGCCAGCAGCTTAGATCTGGGGGGAGTAAGCACAGATACGCAGTATTTT
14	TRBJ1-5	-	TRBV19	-	CASSIGASNQPQHF	TGTGCCAGTAGTATTGGGGCAAGCAATCAGCCCCAGCATTTT
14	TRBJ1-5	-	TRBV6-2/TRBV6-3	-	CAISVTDSNQPQHF	TGTGCCATCAGTGTAACAGATAGCAATCAGCCCCAGCATTTT
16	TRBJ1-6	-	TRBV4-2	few	CASSQEIMEGNSPLHF	TGTGCCAGCAGCCAAGAAATAATGGAGGGGAATTCACCCCTCCACTTT
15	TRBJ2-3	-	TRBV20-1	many	CSATIPGAERDTQYF	TGCAGTGCTACCATACCGGGGGCGGAGAGGGATACGCAGTATTTT
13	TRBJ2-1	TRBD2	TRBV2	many	CASLGGGRVSKFF	TGTGCCAGTCTTGGCGGGGGGCGGGTCTCCAAGTTCTTC
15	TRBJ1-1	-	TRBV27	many	CASSLSPTRATEAFF	TGTGCCAGCAGTTTATCCCCCACCAGGGCCACTGAAGCTTTCTTT
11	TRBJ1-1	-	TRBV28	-	CASRGALEAFF	TGTGCCAGCAGAGGCGCCCTAGAAGCTTTCTTT
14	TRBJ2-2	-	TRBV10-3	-	CAISRTENTGELFF	TGTGCCATCAGTAGGACAGAAAACACCGGGGAGCTGTTTTTT
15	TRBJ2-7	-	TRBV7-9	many	CASSPGRSRTYEQYF	TGTGCCAGCAGCCCAGGGCGGTCACGGACCTACGAGCAGTACTTC
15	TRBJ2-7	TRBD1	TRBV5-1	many	CASSPADRATYEQYF	TGCGCCAGCAGCCCAGCGGACAGGGCAACCTACGAGCAGTACTTC
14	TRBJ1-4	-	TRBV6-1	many	CASSTQRRSEKLFF	TGTGCCAGCAGCACCCAGAGGCGGAGTGAAAAACTGTTTTTT